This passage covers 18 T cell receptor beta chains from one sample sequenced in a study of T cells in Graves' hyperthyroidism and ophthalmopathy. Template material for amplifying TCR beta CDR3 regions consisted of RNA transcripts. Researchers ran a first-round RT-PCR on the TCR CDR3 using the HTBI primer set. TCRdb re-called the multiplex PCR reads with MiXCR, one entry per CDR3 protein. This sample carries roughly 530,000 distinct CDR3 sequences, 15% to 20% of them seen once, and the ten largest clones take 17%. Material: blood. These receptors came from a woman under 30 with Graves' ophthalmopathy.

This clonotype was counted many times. The CDR3 reads CASSLEGGSGANVLTF. CDR3 sequence (DNA): TGTGCCAGCAGCTTAGAGGGGGGCTCTGGGGCCAACGTCCTGACTTTC. The chain links TRBV7-3 to TRBJ2-6; the D gene could be TRBD1 or TRBD2 (6 bases each). The germline gives CDR1 SGHTA, CDR2 FQGTGA. The V end was cut by 2 bases, the J end by 0 bases, with 8 bases between. This CDR3 region has 16 residues.

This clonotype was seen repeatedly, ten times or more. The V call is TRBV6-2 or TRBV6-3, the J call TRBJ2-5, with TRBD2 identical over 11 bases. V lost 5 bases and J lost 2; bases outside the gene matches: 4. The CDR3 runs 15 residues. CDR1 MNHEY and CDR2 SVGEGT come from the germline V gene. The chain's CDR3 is CASSPGLAVQETQYF. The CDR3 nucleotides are TGTGCCAGCAGTCCGGGACTAGCGGTACAAGAGACCCAGTACTTC.

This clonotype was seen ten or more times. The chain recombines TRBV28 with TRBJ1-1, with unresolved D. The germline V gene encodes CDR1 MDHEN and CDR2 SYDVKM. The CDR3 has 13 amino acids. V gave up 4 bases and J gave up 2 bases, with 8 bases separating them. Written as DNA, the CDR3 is TGTGCCAGCAGTTCAACACTTAACACTGAAGCTTTCTTT. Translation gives CASSSTLNTEAFF.

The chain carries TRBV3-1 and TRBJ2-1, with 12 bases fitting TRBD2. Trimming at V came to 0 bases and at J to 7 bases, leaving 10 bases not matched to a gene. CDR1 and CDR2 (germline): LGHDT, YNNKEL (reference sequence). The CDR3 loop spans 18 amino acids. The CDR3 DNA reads TGTGCCAGCAGCCAAGATCGGACTAGCGGGAAGTTGGGGAATGAGCAGTTCTTC. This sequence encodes CASSQDRTSGKLGNEQFF.

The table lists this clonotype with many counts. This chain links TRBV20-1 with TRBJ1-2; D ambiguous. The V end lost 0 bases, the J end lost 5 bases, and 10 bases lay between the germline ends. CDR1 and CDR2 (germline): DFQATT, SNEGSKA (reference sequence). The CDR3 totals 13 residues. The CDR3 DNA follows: TGCAGTGCTAGAGAGTTTACGGATTATGGCTACACCTTC. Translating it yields CSAREFTDYGYTF.

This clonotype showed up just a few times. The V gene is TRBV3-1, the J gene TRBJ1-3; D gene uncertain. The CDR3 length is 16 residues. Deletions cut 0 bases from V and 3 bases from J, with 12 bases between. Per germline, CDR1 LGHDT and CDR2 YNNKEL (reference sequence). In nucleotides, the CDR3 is TGTGCCAGCAGCCAAGATCGGGTACTGAGTGGAAACACCATATATTTT. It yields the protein CASSQDRVLSGNTIYF.

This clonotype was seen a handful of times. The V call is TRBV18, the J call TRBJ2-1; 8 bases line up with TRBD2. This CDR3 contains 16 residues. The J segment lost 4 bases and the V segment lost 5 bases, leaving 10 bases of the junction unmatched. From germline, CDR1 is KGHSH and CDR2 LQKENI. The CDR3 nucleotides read TGTGCCAGCTCATCACGAAGCGGGGGCTATTACAATGAGCAGTTCTTC. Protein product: CASSSRSGGYYNEQFF.

Here the CDR3 DNA reads TGTGCCAGCAGCCCCGACAGGGAGGTCACAGATACGCAGTATTTT. Translating it yields CASSPDREVTDTQYF. The chain joins TRBV7-9 to TRBJ2-3; TRBD1 might be the D (7 bases). Germline-derived CDR1 and CDR2 are SEHNR and FQNEAQ (reference sequence). Deletions cut 5 bases from V and 2 bases from J, with 14 bases between. The CDR3 is 15 residues long.

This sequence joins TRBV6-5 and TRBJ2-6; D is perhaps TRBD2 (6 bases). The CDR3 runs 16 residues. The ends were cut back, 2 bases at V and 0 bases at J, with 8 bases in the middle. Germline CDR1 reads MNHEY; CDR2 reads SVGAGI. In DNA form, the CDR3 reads TGTGCCAGCAGTTACACGGGGGTCTCTGGGGCCAACGTCCTGACTTTC. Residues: CASSYTGVSGANVLTF.

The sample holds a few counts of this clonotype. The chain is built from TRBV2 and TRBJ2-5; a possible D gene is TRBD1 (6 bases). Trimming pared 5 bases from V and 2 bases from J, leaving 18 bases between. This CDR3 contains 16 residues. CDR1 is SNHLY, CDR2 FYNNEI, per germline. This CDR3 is CASSNFWAGDQETQYF. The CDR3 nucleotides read TGTGCCAGCAGTAATTTTTGGGCAGGGGATCAAGAGACCCAGTACTTC. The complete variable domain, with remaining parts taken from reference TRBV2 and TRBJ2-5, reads EPEVTQTPSHQVTQMGQEVILRCVPISNHLYFYWYRQILGQKVEFLVSFYNNEISEKSEIFDDQFSVERPDGSNFTLKIRSTKLEDSAMYFCASSNFWAGDQETQYFGPGTRLLVL.

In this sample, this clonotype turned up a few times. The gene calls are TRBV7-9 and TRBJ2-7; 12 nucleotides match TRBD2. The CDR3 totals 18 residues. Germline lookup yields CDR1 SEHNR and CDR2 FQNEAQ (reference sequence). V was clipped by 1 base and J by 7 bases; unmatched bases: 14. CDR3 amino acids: CASSLDIGAGGLAGEQYF. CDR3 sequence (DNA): TGTGCCAGCAGCTTAGATATAGGGGCGGGTGGACTAGCGGGGGAGCAGTACTTC.

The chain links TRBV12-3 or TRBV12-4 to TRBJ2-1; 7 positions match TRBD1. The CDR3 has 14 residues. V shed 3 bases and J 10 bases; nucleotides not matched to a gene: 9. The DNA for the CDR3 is TGTGCCAGCAGTTTGCAGGGGGTCGCCTACGAGCAGTTCTTC. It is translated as CASSLQGVAYEQFF.

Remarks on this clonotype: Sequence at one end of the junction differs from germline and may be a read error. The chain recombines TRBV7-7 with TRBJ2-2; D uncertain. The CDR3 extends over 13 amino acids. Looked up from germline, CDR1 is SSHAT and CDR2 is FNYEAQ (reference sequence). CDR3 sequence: CASSLESWGELFF. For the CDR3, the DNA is TGTGCTAGCAGCTTAGAGTCGTGGGGGGAGCTGTTTTTT.

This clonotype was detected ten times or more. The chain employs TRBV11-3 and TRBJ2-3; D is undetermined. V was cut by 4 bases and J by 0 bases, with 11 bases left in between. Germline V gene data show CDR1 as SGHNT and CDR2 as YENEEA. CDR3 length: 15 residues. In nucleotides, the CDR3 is TGTGCCAGCAGCTCAAGGGTTTCTAGCACAGATACGCAGTATTTT. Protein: CASSSRVSSTDTQYF.

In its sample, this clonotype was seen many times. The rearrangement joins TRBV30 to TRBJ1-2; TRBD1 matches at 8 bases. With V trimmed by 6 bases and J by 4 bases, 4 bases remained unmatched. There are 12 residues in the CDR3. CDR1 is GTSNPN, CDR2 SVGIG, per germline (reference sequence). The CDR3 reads CACRDRSYGYTF. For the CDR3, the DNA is TGTGCCTGCCGGGACAGGAGCTATGGCTACACCTTC. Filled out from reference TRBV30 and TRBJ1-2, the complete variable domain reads SQTIHQWPATLVQPVGSPLSLECTVEGTSNPNLYWYRQAAGRGLQLLFYSVGIGQISSEVPQNLSASRPQDRQFILSSKKLLLSDSGFYLCACRDRSYGYTFGSGTRLTVV.

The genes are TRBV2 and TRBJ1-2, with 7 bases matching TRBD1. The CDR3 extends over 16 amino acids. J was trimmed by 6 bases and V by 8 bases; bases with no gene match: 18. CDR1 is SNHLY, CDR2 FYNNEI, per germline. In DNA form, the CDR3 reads TGTGCCAGCGACAGCGAGACAGGGTTCTCCGATCATGGCTACACCTTC. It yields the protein CASDSETGFSDHGYTF.

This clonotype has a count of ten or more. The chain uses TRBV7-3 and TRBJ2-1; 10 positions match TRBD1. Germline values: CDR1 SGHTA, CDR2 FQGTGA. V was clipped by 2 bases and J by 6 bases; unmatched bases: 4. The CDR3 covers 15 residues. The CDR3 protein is CASSLFGQGVNEQFF. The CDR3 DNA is TGTGCCAGCAGCTTATTCGGACAGGGGGTCAATGAGCAGTTCTTC.

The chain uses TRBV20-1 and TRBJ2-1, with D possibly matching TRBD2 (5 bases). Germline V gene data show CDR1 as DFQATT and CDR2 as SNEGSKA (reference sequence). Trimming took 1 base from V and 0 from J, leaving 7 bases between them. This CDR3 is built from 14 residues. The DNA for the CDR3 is TGCAGTGCTAGAGGACGGGGCTCCTACAATGAGCAGTTCTTC. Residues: CSARGRGSYNEQFF.